The 26 T cell receptor beta chains listed next were all sequenced from one sample in a study of metastatic and nonmetastatic thyroid tumors. Patients underwent thyroid surgery, and none had received any treatment before it. TCRdb reanalyzed the PCR reads with MiXCR. The sample yields several thousand clones, over 30% seen once. Sequencing was done on a sample of adjacent normal tissue. The receptors stem from a female donor with papillary thyroid cancer or a benign thyroid nodule (not recorded which). Some clones in this sample may be carry-over from other donors' samples.

This chain joins TRBV7-2 and TRBJ1-3; tentatively, D is TRBD1 (5 bases). The CDR3 contains 13 residues. The germline CDR1 and CDR2 sequences are SGHTA and FQGNSA. Trimming left V 8 bases short and J 2 bases short, with 10 bases between. The CDR3: CASGWGPGNTIYF. For the CDR3, the DNA is TGTGCCAGCGGCTGGGGACCTGGAAACACCATATATTTT.

This clone occurred a few times. The chain couples TRBV19 to TRBJ1-2; unclear D gene. Germline V lookup: CDR1 LNHDA, CDR2 SQIVND (reference sequence). The germline V and J ends were trimmed by 2 bases and 4 bases, with 14 bases remaining between them. The CDR3 extends over 15 amino acids. The CDR3 is CASSINPQEPYGYTF. The CDR3 DNA follows: TGTGCCAGTAGTATAAACCCTCAGGAGCCCTATGGCTACACCTTC.

The V call is TRBV9, the J call TRBJ2-7; weak D call: TRBD2 (6 bases). The V gene lost 4 bases and the J gene lost 1 base, with 15 bases spanning the gap. Germline-derived CDR1 and CDR2 are SGDLS and YYNGEE. The CDR3 sequence is 15 residues long. In nucleotides, the CDR3 is TGTGCCAGCAGCCCAGGGACTGGGGTTTCCTACGAGCAGTACTTC. It is translated as CASSPGTGVSYEQYF.

This clone has just a few counts. The genes are TRBV7-3 and TRBJ2-1; 9 bases map to TRBD2. The CDR3 is made up of 19 amino acids. The ends lost 1 base at V and 3 bases at J; junction bases unmatched: 13. The germline CDR1 and CDR2 sequences are SGHTA and FQGTGA. This CDR3 is CASSLSRVQAGGLYNEQFF. The CDR3 nucleotides read TGTGCCAGCAGCTTAAGCAGGGTCCAAGCGGGGGGACTCTACAATGAGCAGTTCTTC.

This sequence joins TRBV6-5 and TRBJ2-2; the D is unclear. This CDR3 has 13 residues. CDR1 is MNHEY and CDR2 is SVGAGI in the germline V gene. V was cut by 7 bases and J by 4 bases, with 10 bases left in between. CDR3 coding DNA: TGTGCCAGCATCGATATAATCACCGGGGAGCTGTTTTTT. Translating gives CASIDIITGELFF.

The chain uses TRBV7-8 and TRBJ2-7, with TRBD2 matching 7 bases. Per germline, CDR1 SGHVS and CDR2 FQNEAQ. CDR3 size: 16 residues. The V segment lost 2 bases and the J segment 0 bases; nucleotides outside the gene matches: 7. In nucleotides, the CDR3 is TGTGCCAGCAGCTTATTGAGCGGGGCGAGCTCCTACGAGCAGTACTTC. It is translated as CASSLLSGASSYEQYF.

The table lists this clone with a few counts. V and J are TRBV19 and TRBJ2-7; TRBD1 matches at 7 bases. Germline V gene data show CDR1 as LNHDA and CDR2 as SQIVND (reference sequence). CDR3 length equals 13 residues. After removal of 8 bases from V and 3 bases from J, the junction contained 7 bases not matched to a gene. The CDR3 sequence is CASPWTGYYEQYF. As DNA, the CDR3 is TGTGCCAGTCCCTGGACAGGCTACTACGAGCAGTACTTC.

This clone appeared a few times. The V and J genes are TRBV12-3 or TRBV12-4 and TRBJ2-2; TRBD2 matches 8 bases. The CDR3 consists of 16 residues. V gave up 3 bases and J gave up 7 bases; unmatched junction bases: 10. In DNA, the CDR3 is TGTGCCAGCAGTTTTCCAGCGGGGGAGAATATCGGGGAGCTGTTTTTT. It encodes CASSFPAGENIGELFF.

By its share, this clone is medium-sized (0.01 to 0.1%). V and J are TRBV11-2 and TRBJ1-2; TRBD1 agrees at 9 bases. The CDR3 is 16 residues long. V lost 0 bases and J lost 8; bases outside the gene matches: 10. Germline loops: CDR1 SGHAT, CDR2 FQNNGV. In DNA form, the CDR3 reads TGTGCCAGCAGCTTAGAGCCCGGACAGGGGACGGCGGGCTACACCTTC. Its translation: CASSLEPGQGTAGYTF.

By its share, this clone is large (0.1 to 1%). The chain recombines TRBV6-1 with TRBJ1-1; no firm D call. Trimming took off 6 bases at V and 7 bases at J, with 27 bases between the two ends. In germline, CDR1 is MNHNS, CDR2 SASEGT. The CDR3 spans 17 residues. DNA of the CDR3: TGTGCCAGCAGGCCCACCTCACGTGGAGGACCTGCCGTTGAAGCTTTCTTT. This sequence encodes CASRPTSRGGPAVEAFF.

This clone showed up just once. CDR3 region: CASSPEDFGYMNTEAFF. DNA for the CDR3: TGCGCCAGCAGCCCCGAAGACTTTGGCTACATGAACACTGAAGCTTTCTTT. V gene TRBV5-1 combines with J gene TRBJ1-1; D gene uncertain. This CDR3 contains 17 residues. The ends were cut back, 4 bases at V and 0 bases at J, with 19 bases in the middle. From germline, CDR1 is SGHRS and CDR2 YFSETQ.

The rearrangement links TRBV2 to TRBJ2-2, with D unresolved. Germline V CDR1 and CDR2: SNHLY, FYNNEI. The CDR3 loop spans 15 amino acids. The germline V and J ends were trimmed by 6 bases and 4 bases, with 15 bases remaining between them. DNA for the CDR3: TGTGCCAGCAGCTTATTGGGTTTGGGCACCGGGGAGCTGTTTTTT. Translation gives CASSLLGLGTGELFF.

This clone was recorded a few times. This rearrangement joins TRBV12-3 or TRBV12-4 to TRBJ2-5; D gene uncertain. Deletions cut 2 bases from V and 0 bases from J, with 4 bases between. The CDR3 extends over 13 amino acids. The CDR3 DNA reads as TGTGCCAGCAGTTTATACAACCAAGAGACCCAGTACTTC. It encodes CASSLYNQETQYF.

This clone is medium-sized by share. The chain combines TRBV5-4 with TRBJ1-6; 7 bases fit TRBD1. J lost 8 bases, V lost 3 bases, and 11 bases had no gene match. The length of the CDR3 is 16 residues. The germline V gene encodes CDR1 SGHNT and CDR2 YYREEE (reference sequence). Written as DNA, the CDR3 is TGTGCCAGCAGCTCTTGGACAGGAGTGATTCATTCACCCCTCCACTTT. Its translation is CASSSWTGVIHSPLHF.

This clone was recorded a few times. The rearrangement uses TRBV27 and TRBJ2-3; D unclear. The CDR3 covers 16 residues. Trimming took 1 base from V and 5 from J, leaving 16 bases between them. Per the germline V gene, CDR1 is MNHEY and CDR2 is SMNVEV (reference sequence). The CDR3 coding sequence is TGTGCCAGCAGTTTATATCCGGAAATAAGGGTAGATACGCAGTATTTT. Amino acids: CASSLYPEIRVDTQYF.

The sample holds a few counts of this clone. Here the CDR3 DNA reads TGTGCCAGCAGTTTACGGGCCAGGCGCGAGCAGTACTTC. Its translation is CASSLRARREQYF. V gene TRBV28 combines with J gene TRBJ2-7, with D uncertain. V was pared by 2 bases and J by 6 bases, with 11 bases between. The CDR3 covers 13 residues. Germline CDR1 and CDR2: MDHEN and SYDVKM.

This clone qualifies as medium-sized. The chain recombines TRBV12-3 or TRBV12-4 with TRBJ2-3; D is uncertain. The CDR3 covers 16 residues. Deletions cut 2 bases from V and 4 bases from J, with 16 bases between. The CDR3 coding sequence is TGTGCCAGCAGTTTAAGGTGGACCACAACCGCAGATACGCAGTATTTT. Protein sequence: CASSLRWTTTADTQYF.

By frequency in the sample, this clone is medium-sized. This rearrangement joins TRBV19 to TRBJ1-2, with TRBD1 matching 8 bases. The CDR3 runs to 14 residues. V was clipped by 6 bases and J by 4 bases; unmatched bases: 7. CDR1 is LNHDA and CDR2 is SQIVND in the germline V gene (reference sequence). The CDR3 loop is CASRTGDSLYGYTF. CDR3 DNA sequence: TGTGCCAGTAGGACAGGGGATTCCCTCTATGGCTACACCTTC.

J is TRBJ1-1 and V is TRBV5-6; 9 bases are shared with TRBD1. The germline CDR1 and CDR2 sequences are SGHDT and YYEEEE. There are 13 residues in the CDR3. This chain's CDR3 is CASCSQGARFAFF. The CDR3 DNA reads TGTGCGAGCTGCTCACAGGGGGCAAGGTTTGCTTTCTTT.

The table lists this clone with many counts. Other DNA sequences in this specimen translate into the identical CDR3. The chain uses TRBV6-1 and TRBJ2-7; TRBD1 matches 8 bases. Germline trimming cut 4 bases from V and 2 bases from J; bases unmatched to any gene: 4. CDR1 and CDR2 from the germline V gene are MNHNS and SASEGT. The length of the CDR3 is 14 residues. The chain's CDR3 is CASSVGQGPYEQYF. The CDR3, as DNA: TGTGCCAGCAGTGTCGGACAGGGTCCCTACGAGCAGTACTTC.

This clone has only a few counts. This chain joins TRBV7-9 and TRBJ1-1; the D is unclear. Germline V lookup: CDR1 SEHNR, CDR2 FQNEAQ (reference sequence). The CDR3 contains 11 residues. Trimming stripped 1 base from V and 5 bases from J, with 2 bases between. This chain's CDR3 is CASSLETEAFF. DNA for the CDR3: TGTGCCAGCAGCTTAGAGACTGAAGCTTTCTTT.

This clone was observed a handful of times. J is TRBJ2-1 and V is TRBV6-1, with D uncertain. The V end was cut by 5 bases, the J end by 0 bases, with 5 bases between. Germline V gene data show CDR1 as MNHNS and CDR2 as SASEGT. The CDR3 extends over 13 amino acids. CDR3: CASSRDSYNEQFF. The DNA of the CDR3 is TGTGCCAGCAGTAGGGACTCCTACAATGAGCAGTTCTTC.

A note on this clone: One end of the junction is discordant with germline, which a read error may explain. The chain joins TRBV6-1 to TRBJ1-2; 7 bases fit TRBD1. The length of the CDR3 is 14 residues. Germline lookup yields CDR1 MNHNS and CDR2 SASEGT. In DNA form, the CDR3 reads TGTGCCAGCAGTCCACGAGACAGGGATTATGTCTACACCTTC. It yields the protein CASSPRDRDYVYTF.

Relative to its sample, this clone is medium-sized. This rearrangement joins TRBV4-1 to TRBJ2-7; perhaps TRBD1 as D (6 bases). This CDR3 is 14 amino acids long. V lost 0 bases to trimming and J lost 3 bases, with 9 bases between them. In germline, CDR1 is MGHRA, CDR2 YSYEKL. As DNA, the CDR3 is TGCGCCAGCAGCCAAGACAGGGGATACTACGAGCAGTACTTC. As protein: CASSQDRGYYEQYF.

This clone was counted between two and nine times. V usage is TRBV12-3 or TRBV12-4 and J usage is TRBJ1-6; TRBD1 matches at 8 bases. CDR3 length: 17 amino acids. With 7 bases clipped from V and 7 bases from J, the junction kept 15 bases outside the gene matches. CDR3 sequence reads: CASTKGQDWASNSPLHF. The CDR3, as DNA: TGTGCCAGCACTAAGGGACAGGACTGGGCTTCCAATTCACCCCTCCACTTT.

The chain joins TRBV13 to TRBJ2-7, with TRBD2 matching 11 bases. J lost 4 bases, V lost 5 bases, and 10 bases had no gene match. The CDR3 is 16 amino acids. The germline CDR1 and CDR2 sequences are PRHDT and FYEKMQ (reference sequence). The CDR3 coding sequence is TGTGCCAGCAGCCGCGGGACTAGCGGAGCCCCTTACGAGCAGTACTTC. As protein: CASSRGTSGAPYEQYF.